Each of the 5 T cell receptor beta chains below was sequenced from the same sample in a study of Graves' ophthalmopathy and Graves' hyperthyroidism. The TCR beta CDR3 regions underwent amplification from RNA transcripts. In the first round, RT-PCR was carried out with HTBI primers, and a multiplex PCR formed the second round. Each CDR3 protein gets one entry after TCRdb re-called the multiplex PCR reads with MiXCR. The table lists roughly 350,000 distinct CDR3 sequences, about 15% of them singletons, with 2% to 3% in the top ten. The sample was peripheral blood. The receptors shown here come from an adult woman with stable Graves' hyperthyroidism.

Note on this clonotype: The junction shows a germline mismatch at one end, possibly a read error. V gene TRBV30 combines with J gene TRBJ2-2; tentatively, D is TRBD2 (5 bases). Germline lookup yields CDR1 GTSNPN and CDR2 SVGIG (reference sequence). This CDR3 is 9 amino acids long. The CDR3 DNA is TGTGCCCATACCGGGGAGCTGCTTTTT. Residues: CAHTGELLF.

This clonotype was counted many times. V usage is TRBV28 and J usage is TRBJ1-2, with D maybe TRBD1 (6 bases). The CDR3 is 14 residues long. V was shortened by 3 bases and J by 0 bases, with 8 bases between the two germline ends. Germline V lookup: CDR1 MDHEN, CDR2 SYDVKM. CDR3 nucleotide sequence: TGTGCCAGCAGTTTGGGGGGCTCTAACTATGGCTACACCTTC. It yields the protein CASSLGGSNYGYTF.

This clonotype was seen repeatedly, ten times or more. The genes are TRBV20-1 and TRBJ2-7, with 9 nucleotides matching TRBD2. V lost 0 bases and J lost 5; bases outside the gene matches: 8. From germline, CDR1 is DFQATT and CDR2 SNEGSKA (reference sequence). The CDR3 totals 15 residues. CDR3 protein: CSARDVAGALNEQYF. DNA of the CDR3: TGCAGTGCTAGAGATGTAGCGGGAGCATTGAACGAGCAGTACTTC.

This clonotype was recorded at least ten times. This chain connects TRBV10-2 to TRBJ2-6; 8 positions agree with TRBD1. Trimming cost V 8 bases and J 1 base; bases outside gene matches: 7. CDR1 and CDR2 (germline): WSHSY, SAAADI. The CDR3 is made up of 16 amino acids. DNA for the CDR3: TGCGCCAGCGTCAGATACAGGGGGTCTGGGGCCAACGTCCTGACTTTC. Translating it yields CASVRYRGSGANVLTF.

Ten or more counts support this clonotype. This chain uses TRBV12-3 or TRBV12-4 with TRBJ2-5; D unclear. This CDR3 is built from 14 residues. V shed 3 bases and J shed 3 bases, with 11 bases lying between them. The CDR3 DNA reads TGTGCCAGCAGTTTTTTGGCGTCGGAAGAGACCCAGTACTTC. Encoded protein: CASSFLASEETQYF.